This T cell receptor (beta chain) was identified in a study of T cells after yellow fever vaccination. Study-wide results and caveats: Contaminating bulk clonotypes could be abundant in FACS-sorted repertoires. Of the clonotypes, a small share occurred in both CD4 and CD8 compartments. The secondary response peaked faster, at day 5 versus 15, but was weaker.

CDR1 and CDR2 (germline): ENHRY, SYGVKD. The CDR3 consists of 15 residues. Trimming removed 3 bases at V and 5 bases at J, with 17 bases between. This clonotype was recorded a few times. Its cognate antigen is unknown. 5'RACE template switching added a universal primer site and UMIs to TCR cDNA. TCRdb analysed the 5' RACE reads with MiXCR anew, one entry per CDR3 protein. Found here are some 670,000 distinct CDR3 sequences, 9% to 15% of them singletons; the top ten hold about 16%. The starting material was PBMCs, obtained on the day of the yellow fever booster vaccination. The sequence came from a man aged 25-40 years who received the YFV17D yellow fever vaccine. The rearrangement uses TRBV10-3 and TRBJ2-7; perhaps TRBD2 as D (5 bases). The CDR3: CAISDLSGFGDEQYF. DNA for the CDR3: TGTGCCATCAGTGACCTCTCGGGGTTCGGGGACGAGCAGTACTTC.